One and the same sample provided the 23 T cell receptor beta chains below, sequenced in a study of radiotherapy plus CTLA-4 blockade in lung cancer. Repertoires were generated with immunoSEQ multiplex PCR, while TCRdb's copy carries only in-frame clones and drops some. Among 95,000 to 150,000 clones listed, 70% to 90% were seen once. The sequenced sample was peripheral blood, obtained from a patient treated with radiotherapy plus ipilimumab. All receptors come from a human donor with non-small cell lung cancer that progressed on radiotherapy plus ipilimumab.

The chain is built from TRBV4-2 and TRBJ2-7; TRBD2 matches 12 bases. The CDR3 has 15 residues. The J segment lost 6 bases and the V segment lost 1 base, leaving 4 bases of the junction unmatched. Germline V gene data show CDR1 as LGHNA and CDR2 as YNFKEQ. The CDR3, as DNA: TGTGCCAGCAGCCAAGGACTAGCGGGAGCGAGCGAGCAGTACTTC. Its translation is CASSQGLAGASEQYF.

This chain links TRBV5-1 with TRBJ2-1; D is possibly TRBD1 (5 bases). V lost 0 bases, J lost 6 bases, and 13 bases lay in between. Germline CDR1 reads SGHRS; CDR2 reads YFSETQ. This CDR3 is 15 amino acids long. The CDR3 DNA is TGCGCCAGCAGCTTGGCCAGGGTTACGGGCAATGAGCAGTTCTTC. Translated, it gives CASSLARVTGNEQFF.

This chain's CDR3 is CASSYSSGSGTEAFF. CDR3 bases: TGTGCCAGCAGTTACTCGTCTGGGTCGGGGACTGAAGCTTTCTTT. The chain links TRBV6-5 to TRBJ1-1; D is unclear. The ends were cut back, 0 bases at V and 5 bases at J, with 13 bases in the middle. The CDR3 has 15 amino acids. Germline V lookup: CDR1 MNHEY, CDR2 SVGAGI.

The rearrangement links TRBV9 to TRBJ2-2; 8 positions match TRBD2. The germline CDR1 and CDR2 sequences are SGDLS and YYNGEE. The V gene end was trimmed by 4 bases and the J gene end by 4 bases; junction bases not matched to a gene: 6. This CDR3 region has 15 residues. In DNA form, the CDR3 reads TGTGCCAGCAGCACCCCCGGGACTAGCACCGGGGAGCTGTTTTTT. This sequence encodes CASSTPGTSTGELFF.

This chain joins TRBV5-4 and TRBJ2-4; the D is unclear. V was shortened by 0 bases and J by 7 bases, with 8 bases between the two germline ends. The germline V gene has CDR1 SGHNT and CDR2 YYREEE (reference sequence). CDR3 length: 13 amino acids. The CDR3 DNA sequence: TGTGCCAGCAGCTTGGGTTCACGGAACATTCAGTACTTC. Its protein is CASSLGSRNIQYF.

V gene TRBV6-1 combines with J gene TRBJ2-7, with D perhaps TRBD2 (6 bases). CDR1 is MNHNS, CDR2 SASEGT, per germline. The CDR3 runs 14 residues. V shed 4 bases and J shed 9 bases, with 19 bases lying between them. The CDR3 bases are TGTGCCAGCAGTGCGAACGGGGGACGCAGTGGGCAGTACTTC. Protein sequence: CASSANGGRSGQYF.

The chain uses TRBV5-6 and TRBJ2-7; 9 bases match TRBD2. From germline, CDR1 is SGHDT and CDR2 YYEEEE. CDR3 size: 14 residues. V dropped 3 bases and J dropped 5; count of bases not matched to a gene: 6. DNA of the CDR3: TGTGCCAGCAGCTGGTCCCTAGCGGGACACGAGCAGTACTTC. Its protein is CASSWSLAGHEQYF.

The sample holds a few counts of this clone. The J gene is TRBJ2-6, the V gene TRBV18; D may be TRBD2 (6 bases). The CDR3 extends over 15 amino acids. Germline V gives CDR1 KGHSH, CDR2 LQKENI. V was trimmed by 0 bases and J by 3 bases, leaving 6 bases between them. CDR3 in amino acids: CASSPPEGGANVLTF. The CDR3 nucleotides are TGTGCCAGCTCACCACCGGAGGGTGGGGCCAACGTCCTGACTTTC. Full variable domain (missing parts from reference TRBV18 and TRBJ2-6): NAGVMQNPRHLVRRRGQEARLRCSPMKGHSHVYWYRQLPEEGLKFMVYLQKENIIDESGMPKERFSAEFPKEGPSILRIQQVVRGDSAAYFCASSPPEGGANVLTFGAGSRLTVL.

This chain uses TRBV18 with TRBJ1-1, with D hard to call. The germline V gene encodes CDR1 KGHSH and CDR2 LQKENI. V was pared by 6 bases and J by 1 base, with 12 bases between. The CDR3 length is 14 residues. CDR3: CASSLQRENTEAFF. The CDR3 DNA sequence: TGTGCCAGCTCCCTCCAGAGGGAGAACACTGAAGCTTTCTTT.

V gene TRBV2 combines with J gene TRBJ1-1, with a weak D call TRBD1 (5 bases). CDR1 and CDR2 from the germline V gene are SNHLY and FYNNEI. The CDR3 has 14 residues. V lost 7 bases and J 0 bases, leaving 12 bases between the germline ends. The CDR3, as DNA: TGTGCCAGCACCCGGGGGGGAATGAACACTGAAGCTTTCTTT. As protein: CASTRGGMNTEAFF.

V and J are TRBV14 and TRBJ2-7; D is ambiguous. The CDR3 contains 13 residues. Trimming removed 2 bases at V and 2 bases at J, with 7 bases between. Germline values: CDR1 SGHDN, CDR2 FVKESK. CDR3 DNA: TGTGCCAGCAGCCAAAATTTGGCCTACGAGCAGTACTTC. This codes for CASSQNLAYEQYF. Full variable domain (outside the CDR3, taken from reference TRBV14 and TRBJ2-7): EAGVTQFPSHSVIEKGQTVTLRCDPISGHDNLYWYRRVMGKEIKFLLHFVKESKQDESGMPNNRFLAERTGGTYSTLKVQPAELEDSGVYFCASSQNLAYEQYFGPGTRLTVT.

This rearrangement joins TRBV11-2 to TRBJ2-2; TRBD2 matches 12 bases. Germline V lookup: CDR1 SGHAT, CDR2 FQNNGV. Trimming took 5 bases from V and 7 from J; bases not matched to a gene: 8. The CDR3 contains 16 residues. For the CDR3, the DNA is TGTGCCAGCAGCCGGGGACAGACTAGCGGGGGCGGGGAGCTGTTTTTT. Its translation is CASSRGQTSGGGELFF.

This chain uses TRBV4-1 with TRBJ2-5; 9 bases align to TRBD2. With V trimmed by 1 base and J by 2 bases, 8 bases remained unmatched. The length of the CDR3 is 17 residues. Germline lookup yields CDR1 MGHRA and CDR2 YSYEKL. CDR3 amino acids: CASSQGATSGKQETQYF. DNA of the CDR3: TGCGCCAGCAGCCAAGGCGCGACTAGCGGAAAACAAGAGACCCAGTACTTC.

The gene calls are TRBV6-1 and TRBJ1-5, with 9 bases aligning to TRBD1. The J segment lost 6 bases and the V segment lost 0 bases, leaving 6 bases of the junction unmatched. Germline V gene data show CDR1 as MNHNS and CDR2 as SASEGT. There are 16 residues in the CDR3. The CDR3 region has the DNA TGTGCCAGCAGTGAAGCTTCCACAGGGGGCCTTCAGCCCCAGCATTTT. It is translated as CASSEASTGGLQPQHF.

The V call is TRBV7-8, the J call TRBJ2-5; 8 nucleotides match TRBD1. Germline trimming cut 2 bases from V and 5 bases from J; bases unmatched to any gene: 10. The CDR3 has 16 residues. CDR1 is SGHVS, CDR2 FQNEAQ, per germline. CDR3 loop: CASSLLGRGQDETQYF. In DNA, the CDR3 is TGTGCCAGCAGCTTACTGGGCAGGGGGCAAGATGAGACCCAGTACTTC. The full variable domain, its missing parts supplied by reference TRBV7-8 and TRBJ2-5, is GAGVSQSPRYKVAKRGQDVALRCDPISGHVSLFWYQQALGQGPEFLTYFQNEAQLDKSGLPSDRFFAERPEGSVSTLKIQRTQQEDSAVYLCASSLLGRGQDETQYFGPGTRLLVL.

The rearrangement joins TRBV2 to TRBJ2-7, with D perhaps matching TRBD2 (5 bases). This CDR3 region has 13 residues. V lost 7 bases and J lost 6, with 16 bases in between. Germline-derived CDR1 and CDR2 are SNHLY and FYNNEI. Written as DNA, the CDR3 is TGTGCCAGCAACCTTGAACCTCGGGGCGAGCAGTACTTC. The encoded protein is CASNLEPRGEQYF.

V and J are TRBV15 and TRBJ1-2; TRBD1 matches 8 bases. Trimming cost V 2 bases and J 6 bases; bases outside gene matches: 5. Germline V gene sequence: CDR1 LNHNV, CDR2 YYDKDF (reference sequence). The CDR3 is 14 residues long. The CDR3 spells CATSRSDREHGYTF. The CDR3 coding sequence is TGTGCCACCAGCAGATCGGACAGGGAACATGGCTACACCTTC.

The V gene is TRBV15, the J gene TRBJ2-1, with D possibly matching TRBD2 (7 bases). Germline CDR1 and CDR2: LNHNV and YYDKDF (reference sequence). This CDR3 is 16 amino acids long. The V end was cut by 6 bases, the J end by 2 bases, with 17 bases between. CDR3 DNA sequence: TGTGCCACCAGGGGGGGGCTAGCGGAAACCTACAATGAGCAGTTCTTC. Translation gives CATRGGLAETYNEQFF.

As concerns this clone: Other nucleotide sequences in the sample specify the same CDR3. V and J are TRBV10-3 and TRBJ2-1; 10 bases match TRBD2. Germline V gives CDR1 ENHRY, CDR2 SYGVKD. This CDR3 spans 19 amino acids. V trimming: 2 bases; J trimming: 3 bases; junction bases outside the gene matches: 13. The CDR3 sequence: CAISERGPGAGGGYNEQFF. Written as DNA, the CDR3 is TGTGCCATCAGTGAGAGGGGGCCGGGAGCGGGAGGGGGCTACAATGAGCAGTTCTTC.

The chain employs TRBV29-1 and TRBJ1-4; 8 bases fit TRBD1. The CDR3 consists of 13 residues. Germline CDR1 and CDR2: SQVTM and ANQGSEA. The junction had 10 bases not matched to a gene; V was cut back by 8 bases and J by 8 bases. Here the CDR3 reads CSSTQGVEEKLFF. The CDR3 nucleotides read TGCAGCTCAACACAGGGGGTTGAAGAAAAACTGTTTTTT.

CDR3 sequence (DNA): TGTGCCAGCACCTCTCGGGGTGGAAACACCATATATTTT. Translating it yields CASTSRGGNTIYF. The J gene is TRBJ1-3, the V gene TRBV11-2; D is uncertain. Trimming left V 7 bases short and J 3 bases short, with 10 bases between. Germline loops: CDR1 SGHAT, CDR2 FQNNGV. The CDR3 covers 13 residues.

V is TRBV5-1 and J is TRBJ1-2; D call uncertain. Per the germline V gene, CDR1 is SGHRS and CDR2 is YFSETQ. The CDR3 covers 15 residues. V lost 4 bases to trimming and J lost 3 bases, with 16 bases between them. Here the CDR3 reads CASSPLDRVDYGYTF. CDR3 sequence (DNA): TGCGCCAGCAGCCCTCTGGACCGAGTAGACTATGGCTACACCTTC. Drawing the rest from reference TRBV5-1 and TRBJ1-2, the complete variable domain is KAGVTQTPRYLIKTRGQQVTLSCSPISGHRSVSWYQQTPGQGLQFLFEYFSETQRNKGNFPGRFSGRQFSNSRSEMNVSTLELGDSALYLCASSPLDRVDYGYTFGSGTRLTVV.

The chain uses TRBV4-2 and TRBJ2-3; 12 bases line up with TRBD2. Per germline, CDR1 LGHNA and CDR2 YNFKEQ. V was pared by 0 bases and J by 1 base, with 5 bases of the junction left unmatched. The CDR3 is made up of 18 amino acids. CDR3 in amino acids: CASSQEGRLAGGTDTQYF. CDR3 sequence (DNA): TGTGCCAGCAGCCAAGAGGGGAGACTAGCGGGAGGCACAGATACGCAGTATTTT.